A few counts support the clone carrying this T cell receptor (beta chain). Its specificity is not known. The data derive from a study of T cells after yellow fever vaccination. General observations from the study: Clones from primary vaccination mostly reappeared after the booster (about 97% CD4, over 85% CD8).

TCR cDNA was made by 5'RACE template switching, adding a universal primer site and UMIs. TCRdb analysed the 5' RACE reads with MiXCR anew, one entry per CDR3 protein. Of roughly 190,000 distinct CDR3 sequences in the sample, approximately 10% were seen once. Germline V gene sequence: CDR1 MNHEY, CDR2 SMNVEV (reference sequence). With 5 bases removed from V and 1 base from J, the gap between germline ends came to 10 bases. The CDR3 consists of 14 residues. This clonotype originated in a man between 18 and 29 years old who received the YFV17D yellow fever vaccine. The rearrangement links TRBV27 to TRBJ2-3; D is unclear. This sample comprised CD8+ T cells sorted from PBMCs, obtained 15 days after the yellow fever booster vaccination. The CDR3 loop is CASSINEGTDTQYF. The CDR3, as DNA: TGTGCCAGCAGTATCAATGAGGGCACAGATACGCAGTATTTT.